Listed below are T cell receptor beta chains from one sample, sequenced in a study of T-cell reconstitution after alpha-beta-depleted transplantation in children. MiXCR was run by TCRdb on the PCR reads, yielding one entry per CDR3 protein. The sample lists just over 950,000 distinct CDR3 sequences, about 29% seen once, with roughly 28% in the top ten. The input for sequencing was PBMCs, mostly from graft donor cells, taken 360 days after TCRalphabeta/CD19-depleted stem cell transplant. The receptors stem from a boy under three years old who had a stem cell transplant for SCID, so the T cells may come from the graft donor. Both conserved end residues are part of each CDR3. The order of the fields is J gene, clone size, V gene, CDR3 protein. A clone size is listed for some rows: how often the clone was seen (once, few, many), or a class if it is expanded.

TRBJ1-1	NA	TRBV7-6	CASSLPSPTWTEAFF
TRBJ2-7	many	TRBV6-2/TRBV6-3	CASSPGTGVSYEQYF
TRBJ2-1	few	TRBV6-1	CASTPRLESYNEQFF
TRBJ1-6	few	TRBV12-3/TRBV12-4	CASRGTGASPLHF
TRBJ1-1	many	TRBV29-1	CSGHRVMNTEAFF
TRBJ2-1	few	TRBV6-5	CASSPGLREQFF
TRBJ2-7	few	TRBV12-5	CASGWLLGQGSEQYF
TRBJ2-1	few	TRBV5-6	CASSFEAGWEQFF
TRBJ2-1	few	TRBV20-1	CSARDRGRGNEQFF
TRBJ2-2	NA	TRBV20-1	CSATSINTGELFF
TRBJ2-3	few	TRBV12-3/TRBV12-4	CASTRANTDTQYF
TRBJ1-4	NA	TRBV20-1	CSARGGREKLFF
TRBJ1-1	once	TRBV20-1	CSARDWRGGTEAFF
TRBJ2-1	few	TRBV5-1	CASSPSSTEQFF
TRBJ2-3	few	TRBV4-1	CASSQRRLAGGPDTQYF
TRBJ2-1	NA	TRBV9	CASSPRLAGHEQFF
TRBJ1-5	few	TRBV20-1	CSAIEAYSNQPQHF
TRBJ2-3	NA	TRBV7-9	CASSLGGNLADTQYF
TRBJ2-6	few	TRBV19	CAGSPGAGANVLTF
TRBJ2-3	few	TRBV20-1	CSALDGGYSTDTQYF
TRBJ1-2	few	TRBV6-5	CASSYFSSGTGLHYGYTF
TRBJ2-7	NA	TRBV7-8	CASRSLTGSNEQYF